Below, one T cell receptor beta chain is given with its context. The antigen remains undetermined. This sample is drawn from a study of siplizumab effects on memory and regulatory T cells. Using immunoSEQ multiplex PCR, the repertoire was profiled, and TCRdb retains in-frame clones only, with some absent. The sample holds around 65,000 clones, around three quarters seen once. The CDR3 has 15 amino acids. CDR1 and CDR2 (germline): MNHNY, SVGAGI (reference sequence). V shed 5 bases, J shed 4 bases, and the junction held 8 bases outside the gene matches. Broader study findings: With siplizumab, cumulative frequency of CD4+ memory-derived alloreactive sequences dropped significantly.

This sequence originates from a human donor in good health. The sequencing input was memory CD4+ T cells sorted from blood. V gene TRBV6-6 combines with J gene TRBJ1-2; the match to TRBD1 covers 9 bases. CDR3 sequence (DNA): TGTGCCAGCAGTAAACCGGGACAGGGAATCTATGGCTACACCTTC. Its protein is CASSKPGQGIYGYTF.